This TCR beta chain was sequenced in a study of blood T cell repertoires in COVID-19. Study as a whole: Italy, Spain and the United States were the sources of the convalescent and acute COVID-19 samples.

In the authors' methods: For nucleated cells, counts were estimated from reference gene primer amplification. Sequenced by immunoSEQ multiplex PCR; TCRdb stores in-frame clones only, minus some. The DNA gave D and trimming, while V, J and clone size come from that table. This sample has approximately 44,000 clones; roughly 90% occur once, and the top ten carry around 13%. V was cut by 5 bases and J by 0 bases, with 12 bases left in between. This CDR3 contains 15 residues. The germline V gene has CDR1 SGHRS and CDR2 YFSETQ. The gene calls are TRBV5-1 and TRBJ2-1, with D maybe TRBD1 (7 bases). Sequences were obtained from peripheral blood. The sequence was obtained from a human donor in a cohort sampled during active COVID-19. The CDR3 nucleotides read TGCGCCAGCAGTTCAGGGGGGAGCTCCTACAATGAGCAGTTCTTC. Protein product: CASSSGGSSYNEQFF.